Listed below are T cell receptor beta chains from one sample, sequenced in a study of PD-1 blockade in classical Hodgkin lymphoma. Libraries were prepared by immunoSEQ multiplex PCR; TCRdb keeps only in-frame clonotypes and omits some of them. Among some 21,000 clones listed, about 63% were seen once. Sequenced material: peripheral blood mononuclear cells (PBMCs), taken at baseline. Receptors were obtained from a human donor with classical Hodgkin lymphoma. Both conserved end residues are part of each CDR3. The D gene is left open where the match is weak. Some rows mark clone size as missing; the rest say once, few, many or name a class of expanded clone.

clone_size | j_call | v_call | d_call | cdr3_nt | cdr3_aa
- | TRBJ2-2 | TRBV7-8 | - | TGTGCCAGCAGCTTAGGGCAGGGAGGATACACCGGGGAGCTGTTTTTT | CASSLGQGGYTGELFF
- | TRBJ2-7 | TRBV5-6 | TRBD2 | TGTGCCAGCAGCTTCTTACCCAGACTAGCGGGAGGGTTCTACGAGCAGTACTTC | CASSFLPRLAGGFYEQYF
- | TRBJ2-7 | TRBV6-1 | - | TGTGCCAGCAGTGAAGCGCAACGGGGTTACGAGCAGTACTTC | CASSEAQRGYEQYF
- | TRBJ2-1 | TRBV19 | TRBD1 | TGTGCCAGTAGTTCCACCGGGACAGCCTACAATGAGCAGTTCTTC | CASSSTGTAYNEQFF
few | TRBJ1-6 | TRBV27 | - | TGTGCCAGTAGTTCCTTCCTTTTTCAGGGTACCTCACCCCTCCACTTT | CASSSFLFQGTSPLHF
medium-sized | TRBJ1-1 | TRBV27 | TRBD1 | TGTGCCAGCAGTGCCCGACAGGGGGTGAACACTGAAGCTTTCTTT | CASSARQGVNTEAFF
- | TRBJ2-7 | TRBV5-5 | - | TGTGCCAGCAAAGAGAGTGCGGGGTACGAGCAGTACTTC | CASKESAGYEQYF
- | TRBJ1-6 | TRBV19 | TRBD1 | TGTGCCAGTAGTCGTCTAACGGGACAGGGGAATTCACCCCTCCACTTT | CASSRLTGQGNSPLHF
- | TRBJ2-7 | TRBV5-8 | TRBD1 | TGTGCCAGCAGCTGGACAGGACCCTACGAGCAGTACTTC | CASSWTGPYEQYF
- | TRBJ2-1 | TRBV6-5 | TRBD2 | TGTGCCAGCAGTCTTGGCGGGGGGCCCGGCAATGAGCAGTTCTTC | CASSLGGGPGNEQFF
- | TRBJ1-4 | TRBV6-6 | - | TGTGCCAGCAGTCCTGGGACTACCGCTAATGAAAAACTGTTTTTT | CASSPGTTANEKLFF
- | TRBJ2-2 | TRBV19 | TRBD2 | TGTGCCAGTAGGGAGCGGGGGACGAACACCGGGGAGCTGTTTTTT | CASRERGTNTGELFF
once | TRBJ1-3 | TRBV4-1 | - | TGCGCCAGCAGCCAAGTAGAAGGAAACACCATATATTTT | CASSQVEGNTIYF
few | TRBJ1-1 | TRBV6-5 | - | TGTGCCAGCAGTTACCTCAGGGGTTTGACTGAAGCTTTCTTT | CASSYLRGLTEAFF
- | TRBJ1-1 | TRBV30 | - | TGTGCCTGGAGTGTTCCGGGGACCATCCCCAACACTGAAGCTTTCTTT | CAWSVPGTIPNTEAFF
- | TRBJ1-6 | TRBV28 | - | TGTGCCACCTTTCAGGGGAACTATAATTCACCCCTCCACTTT | CATFQGNYNSPLHF
- | TRBJ2-7 | TRBV18 | - | TGTGCCAGCTCACCGGCGCAGGGATGGGTCGAGCAGTACTTC | CASSPAQGWVEQYF
- | TRBJ1-1 | TRBV6-5 | - | TGTGCCAGCAGCCGGGCTGAAAACACTGAAGCTTTCTTT | CASSRAENTEAFF
few | TRBJ2-3 | TRBV30 | - | TGTGCCTGGAGTGGACTAACTAGCACAGATACGCAGTATTTT | CAWSGLTSTDTQYF
- | TRBJ1-6 | TRBV19 | - | TGTGCCAGTAGTATAGTAGGGGGGGATAATTCACCCCTCCACTTT | CASSIVGGDNSPLHF
- | TRBJ1-3 | TRBV6-5 | - | TGTGCCAGCAGTTATTCGACGGATACTGGAAACACCATATATTTT | CASSYSTDTGNTIYF
- | TRBJ2-1 | TRBV19 | - | TGTGCCAGTAGTATTTGGGGAAATGAGCAGTTCTTC | CASSIWGNEQFF